The 22 T cell receptor beta chains in this list originate from one sample, sequenced in a study of T cell repertoires in cytomegalovirus infection. TCRdb ran MiXCR on the reads and lists one entry per CDR3 protein. The table includes 200,000 to 250,000 distinct CDR3 sequences, 22% detected once. The sample consisted of CD8+ T cells from PBMCs. Receptors were obtained from a human donor in good health (CMV status not recorded). Some clones in this sample may be carry-over from other donors' samples.

The chain is built from TRBV5-1 and TRBJ2-7; D call uncertain. Trimming removed 0 bases from V and 2 bases from J, with 9 bases in between. The CDR3 is 14 amino acids. Germline V gene lookup returns CDR1 SGHRS and CDR2 YFSETQ. CDR3 sequence reads: CASSLEYTAYEQYF. Here the CDR3 DNA reads TGCGCCAGCAGCTTGGAATACACCGCCTACGAGCAGTACTTC.

The V call is TRBV5-1, the J call TRBJ2-7; 9 nucleotides match TRBD1. The CDR3 runs 14 residues. CDR1 and CDR2 (germline): SGHRS, YFSETQ. The V and J ends lost 5 bases and 5 bases, in that order; junction bases with no gene match: 8. DNA for the CDR3: TGCGCCAGCAGATTTGGGACAGGGAGCGACGAGCAGTACTTC. It encodes CASRFGTGSDEQYF.

This sequence joins TRBV5-1 and TRBJ2-1; D uncertain. V was cut by 0 bases and J by 0 bases, with 10 bases left in between. Germline values: CDR1 SGHRS, CDR2 YFSETQ. The CDR3 sequence is 16 residues long. This CDR3 is CASSLADGSSYNEQFF. Written as DNA, the CDR3 is TGCGCCAGCAGCTTGGCCGATGGCAGCTCCTACAATGAGCAGTTCTTC. The entire variable domain, with the rest obtained from reference TRBV5-1 and TRBJ2-1, is as follows: KAGVTQTPRYLIKTRGQQVTLSCSPISGHRSVSWYQQTPGQGLQFLFEYFSETQRNKGNFPGRFSGRQFSNSRSEMNVSTLELGDSALYLCASSLADGSSYNEQFFGPGTRLTVL.

This clonotype was seen a few times. This chain uses TRBV4-1 with TRBJ2-4, with D perhaps matching TRBD1 (5 bases). This CDR3 is 15 amino acids long. The V gene's germline CDR1 is MGHRA and CDR2 YSYEKL. Trimming stripped 1 base from V and 2 bases from J, with 9 bases between. Written as DNA, the CDR3 is TGCGCCAGCAGCCAAGTATCAGGGTCCAAAAACATTCAGTACTTC. Protein: CASSQVSGSKNIQYF.

This clonotype was seen a few times. The V call is TRBV7-6, the J call TRBJ2-1, with 7 nucleotides matching TRBD1. The V gene end was trimmed by 5 bases and the J gene end by 5 bases; junction bases not matched to a gene: 12. The germline CDR1 and CDR2 sequences are SGHVS and FNYEAQ. CDR3 length: 16 amino acids. CDR3 in amino acids: CASSQRQGLMDNEQFF. CDR3 coding DNA: TGTGCCAGCAGCCAGCGACAGGGTTTAATGGACAATGAGCAGTTCTTC.

The chain links TRBV6-6 to TRBJ2-2, with 7 bases fitting TRBD1. The germline CDR1 and CDR2 sequences are MNHNY and SVGAGI (reference sequence). Losses at the gene ends were 11 bases for V and 3 bases for J; bases not matched to a gene: 6. This CDR3 is 13 amino acids long. The DNA of the CDR3 is TGTGCCGCCGACAGGGCGGACACCGGGGAGCTGTTTTTT. This translates into CAADRADTGELFF.

This rearrangement joins TRBV14 to TRBJ1-1, with D possibly TRBD1 on 6 matching bases. V was clipped by 4 bases and J by 1 base, with 13 bases between them. Per the germline V gene, CDR1 is SGHDN and CDR2 is FVKESK. This CDR3 is built from 15 residues. CDR3 in amino acids: CASSRAGHRNTEAFF. CDR3 DNA: TGTGCCAGCAGCCGAGCGGGACACCGGAACACTGAAGCTTTCTTT.

This clonotype was observed many times. The genes are TRBV4-1 and TRBJ1-1; no clear D gene. CDR1 MGHRA and CDR2 YSYEKL come from the germline V gene. The CDR3 runs 14 residues. Trimming stripped 0 bases from V and 1 base from J, with 6 bases between. This CDR3 is CASSQDSPNTEAFF. In nucleotides, the CDR3 is TGCGCCAGCAGCCAAGACTCGCCGAACACTGAAGCTTTCTTT.

This clonotype was seen a few times. The V gene is TRBV9, the J gene TRBJ2-1; 14 bases align to TRBD2. The CDR3 is 19 residues long. The germline V gene encodes CDR1 SGDLS and CDR2 YYNGEE. After removal of 2 bases from V and 0 bases from J, the junction contained 7 bases not matched to a gene. The CDR3 sequence: CASSVGLAGGFGSYNEQFF. The CDR3 nucleotides read TGTGCCAGCAGCGTCGGACTAGCGGGGGGCTTCGGCTCCTACAATGAGCAGTTCTTC.

The DNA for the CDR3 is TGTGCCAGTAGTATTGTAAGCGGGGGGATACAGCCCCAGCATTTT. Protein sequence: CASSIVSGGIQPQHF. The gene calls are TRBV19 and TRBJ1-5, with D possibly matching TRBD1 (5 bases). Germline V lookup: CDR1 LNHDA, CDR2 SQIVND (reference sequence). The length of the CDR3 is 15 residues. V dropped 3 bases and J dropped 7 bases, with 16 bases sitting between them. The whole variable domain, remainder taken from reference TRBV19 and TRBJ1-5, is DGGITQSPKYLFRKEGQNVTLSCEQNLNHDAMYWYRQDPGQGLRLIYYSQIVNDFQKGDIAEGYSVSREKKESFPLTVTSAQKNPTAFYLCASSIVSGGIQPQHFGDGTRLSIL.

This clonotype has just a few counts. The V gene is TRBV7-9, the J gene TRBJ2-1, with D maybe TRBD1 (7 bases). Between the trimmed V and J ends, which lost 5 bases and 8 bases, there was a span of 22 bases. This CDR3 contains 16 residues. CDR1 is SEHNR, CDR2 FQNEAQ, per germline (reference sequence). CDR3 coding DNA: TGTGCCAGCAGCCCCCGCGACAGGGAGGTAGGCTATGAGCAGTTCTTC. Translated: CASSPRDREVGYEQFF.

The V call is TRBV5-1, the J call TRBJ2-1; the D gene is possibly TRBD1 (6 bases). The V and J ends lost 1 base and 4 bases respectively, with 12 bases between them. This CDR3 is 15 amino acids long. From germline, CDR1 is SGHRS and CDR2 YFSETQ. The CDR3 protein is CASSLWSGEYNEQFF. CDR3 coding DNA: TGCGCCAGCAGCTTGTGGTCAGGGGAATACAATGAGCAGTTCTTC.

V gene TRBV6-2 or TRBV6-3 combines with J gene TRBJ2-1; 9 bases match TRBD2. The CDR3 extends over 17 amino acids. V lost 5 bases, J lost 4 bases, and 12 bases stayed unmatched. Per the germline V gene, CDR1 is MNHEY and CDR2 is SVGEGT. CDR3 sequence reads: CASSRSYSGGMYNEQFF. CDR3 bases: TGTGCCAGCAGTCGTTCCTACAGCGGGGGGATGTACAATGAGCAGTTCTTC.

This rearrangement joins TRBV12-3 or TRBV12-4 to TRBJ1-5, with D possibly TRBD1 on 6 matching bases. The CDR3 extends over 14 amino acids. With 10 bases removed from V and 3 bases from J, the gap between germline ends came to 16 bases. The CDR3 reads CANRRAGANQPQHF. The CDR3 nucleotides read TGTGCCAACAGGCGGGCGGGGGCCAATCAGCCCCAGCATTTT.

This clonotype was seen a handful of times. This sequence joins TRBV6-2 or TRBV6-3 and TRBJ2-1; the match to TRBD1 covers 8 bases. The V gene's germline CDR1 is MNHEY and CDR2 SVGEGT. The CDR3 runs to 14 residues. V dropped 6 bases and J dropped 7; count of bases not matched to a gene: 8. CDR3 sequence: CASSRTGKRNEQFF. The CDR3 DNA reads as TGTGCCAGCAGCCGGACAGGGAAAAGGAATGAGCAGTTCTTC.

This clonotype was counted many times. The chain employs TRBV7-6 and TRBJ2-3; unclear D gene. CDR1 and CDR2 from the germline V gene are SGHVS and FNYEAQ. The CDR3 contains 13 residues. Trimming removed 5 bases from V and 6 bases from J, with 12 bases in between. CDR3 DNA sequence: TGTGCCAGCAGCCCCCCGCCCGTCGATACGCAGTATTTT. Translated: CASSPPPVDTQYF.

This clonotype showed up many times. The chain is built from TRBV6-1 and TRBJ1-5; D is perhaps TRBD1 (5 bases). There are 12 residues in the CDR3. V was shortened by 8 bases and J by 7 bases, with 12 bases between the two germline ends. CDR1 is MNHNS and CDR2 is SASEGT in the germline V gene. The DNA for the CDR3 is TGTGCCAGCTCGGGGGGGAACCAGCCCCAGCATTTT. It specifies CASSGGNQPQHF.

This clonotype was detected a few times. Here the CDR3 DNA reads TGTGCCAGCAGCTTGGGTGAGGATGGCTACACCTTC. Protein product: CASSLGEDGYTF. The V and J genes are TRBV7-9 and TRBJ1-2; D gene unclear. V gave up 3 bases and J gave up 6 bases, with 8 bases separating them. CDR3 length equals 12 residues. CDR1 and CDR2 (germline): SEHNR, FQNEAQ (reference sequence).

This clonotype has at least ten counts. This chain uses TRBV19 with TRBJ2-4, with 7 bases matching TRBD1. The germline V gene has CDR1 LNHDA and CDR2 SQIVND (reference sequence). The CDR3 totals 13 residues. The ends lost 8 bases at V and 6 bases at J; junction bases unmatched: 7. CDR3 protein: CASRERGLNIQYF. CDR3 coding DNA: TGTGCCAGTCGGGAAAGGGGGCTAAACATTCAGTACTTC.

This clonotype was observed many times. This rearrangement joins TRBV19 to TRBJ1-5; D call uncertain. This CDR3 has 15 amino acids. V was pared by 10 bases and J by 4 bases, with 20 bases between. Per the germline V gene, CDR1 is LNHDA and CDR2 is SQIVND (reference sequence). The CDR3 nucleotides are TGTGCCACCCGAAGGTTAGAGGGTGGGAATCAGCCCCAGCATTTT. This encodes CATRRLEGGNQPQHF.

Concerning this clonotype itself: A much larger clonotype is one base distant, so this may be a read error. This chain connects TRBV7-2 to TRBJ2-7, with D uncertain. The germline gives CDR1 SGHTA, CDR2 FQGNSA. There are 13 residues in the CDR3. The CDR3 sequence: CASSLNLPYVQYF. The CDR3 DNA follows: TGTGCCAGCAGCTTAAACCTCCCCTACGTGCAGTACTTC. Full variable domain (remainder filled in from reference TRBV7-2 and TRBJ2-7): GAGVSQSPSNKVTEKGKDVELRCDPISGHTALYWYRQSLGQGLEFLIYFQGNSAPDKSGLPSDRFSAERTGGSVSTLTIQRTQQEDSAVYLCASSLNLPYVQYFGPGTRLTVT.

This clonotype was picked up a small number of times. The gene calls are TRBV7-8 and TRBJ1-3; 8 bases align to TRBD1. J was trimmed by 4 bases and V by 5 bases; bases with no gene match: 13. Germline V gives CDR1 SGHVS, CDR2 FQNEAQ. There are 17 residues in the CDR3. CDR3 in amino acids: CASSQSPARGRGNTIYF. The DNA for the CDR3 is TGTGCCAGCAGCCAATCCCCGGCCAGGGGGCGAGGAAACACCATATATTTT.